The rows below give T cell receptor beta chains drawn from one sample of a study of blood T cell repertoires in COVID-19. Measured with immunoSEQ multiplex PCR; TCRdb has only the in-frame clones, and not every one. The sample records 210,000 or so clones, nearly 90% being singletons. Sequencing was carried out using PBMCs or T cells enriched from blood (not recorded which). These receptors all come from a man under 40 who had recovered from COVID-19. Each CDR3 is given with its conserved first and last residue. The D gene is left open where the match is weak. Not all rows give a size; the values are once, few, many and, for expanded clones, a class.

J	D	size	V	CDR3	DNA
TRBJ2-5	NA	NA	TRBV19	CASSGGASGETQYF	TGTGCCAGTAGTGGGGGGGCGTCAGGAGAGACCCAGTACTTC
TRBJ2-1	NA	NA	TRBV19	CASSIKNSDSYNEQFF	TGTGCCAGTAGTATTAAGAATAGCGACTCCTACAATGAGCAGTTCTTC
TRBJ1-2	NA	NA	TRBV4-3	CASSQDTGQSRTTNYGYTF	TGCGCCAGCAGCCAAGATACGGGCCAGTCGAGGACTACTAACTATGGCTACACCTTC
TRBJ1-1	TRBD1	NA	TRBV28	CASSWGTGKTEAFF	TGTGCCAGCAGCTGGGGGACAGGGAAAACTGAAGCTTTCTTT
TRBJ1-3	TRBD1	NA	TRBV19	CASSWSTGDRNTIYF	TGTGCCAGTAGTTGGTCCACAGGGGATCGAAACACCATATATTTT
TRBJ2-4	TRBD2	NA	TRBV3-1/TRBV3-2	CASSQATSVYF	TGTGCCAGCAGCCAAGCGACTAGCGTGTACTTC
TRBJ2-5	TRBD1	NA	TRBV7-6	CASSFRQGNQETQYF	TGTGCCAGCAGCTTCCGACAGGGCAACCAAGAGACCCAGTACTTC
TRBJ1-2	TRBD1	NA	TRBV25-1	CASSGTGDHGYTF	TGTGCCAGCAGTGGGACAGGGGATCATGGCTACACCTTC
TRBJ1-2	NA	NA	TRBV6-1	CASSEPTGYGYTF	TGTGCCAGCAGTGAACCGACAGGCTATGGCTACACCTTC
TRBJ2-3	TRBD2	NA	TRBV30	CAGSGSTDTQYF	TGTGCCGGTAGCGGGAGCACAGATACGCAGTATTTT
TRBJ1-2	NA	NA	TRBV7-2	CASSLIVGTSSSAYGYTF	TGTGCCAGCAGCTTAATTGTGGGGACATCTTCGTCAGCCTATGGCTACACCTTC
TRBJ2-1	NA	few	TRBV7-8	CASSPGRAYNEQFF	TGTGCCAGCTCCCCCGGCCGGGCCTACAATGAGCAGTTCTTC
TRBJ1-5	NA	NA	TRBV3-1/TRBV3-2	CASSPTGNMDQPQHF	TGTGCCAGCAGCCCGACCGGGAACATGGACCAGCCCCAGCATTTT
TRBJ2-1	TRBD2	NA	TRBV24-1	CATALSGGAGEQFF	TGTGCCACCGCCCTTAGCGGGGGGGCCGGAGAGCAGTTCTTC
TRBJ2-3	TRBD2	NA	TRBV5-1	CASSPGRGVSTDTQYF	TGCGCCAGCAGCCCCGGTCGGGGGGTAAGCACAGATACGCAGTATTTT
TRBJ1-2	TRBD1	NA	TRBV25-1	CASGDREHYGYTF	TGTGCCAGCGGGGACAGGGAGCACTATGGCTACACCTTC
TRBJ2-2	NA	NA	TRBV10-2	CASIERTGELFF	TGCGCCAGCATAGAGAGAACCGGGGAGCTGTTTTTT
TRBJ1-5	NA	NA	TRBV2	CASSEAAGENQPQHF	TGTGCCAGCAGTGAAGCGGCAGGGGAGAATCAGCCCCAGCATTTT
TRBJ2-1	NA	NA	TRBV5-5	CASSRGLEQFF	TGTGCCAGCAGCCGAGGACTGGAGCAGTTCTTC
TRBJ1-2	NA	NA	TRBV14	CASSPEQFQFPRYGYTF	TGTGCCAGCAGCCCGGAACAGTTCCAGTTTCCTCGCTATGGCTACACCTTC
TRBJ1-2	TRBD1	once	TRBV28	CASSLGDRGSYGYTF	TGTGCCAGCAGTTTGGGGGACAGGGGAAGCTATGGCTACACCTTC
TRBJ1-2	NA	NA	TRBV16	CASRPGGSNYGYTF	TGTGCCAGCAGACCAGGTGGATCTAACTATGGCTACACCTTC
TRBJ2-7	TRBD1	NA	TRBV6-5	CASRTGTGIVNEQYF	TGTGCCAGCAGGACCGGGACAGGGATAGTAAACGAGCAGTACTTC
TRBJ2-7	TRBD1	NA	TRBV10-2	CASSDPGTAPYEQYF	TGCGCCAGCAGTGACCCAGGGACAGCACCCTACGAGCAGTACTTC
TRBJ2-7	NA	NA	TRBV5-1	CASSAPGQTYEQYF	TGCGCCAGCAGCGCGCCCGGACAGACCTACGAGCAGTACTTC
TRBJ1-4	TRBD1	NA	TRBV11-2	CASSPYRGQGVEKLFF	TGTGCCAGCAGTCCCTATCGGGGACAGGGTGTTGAAAAACTGTTTTTT
TRBJ1-2	TRBD1	NA	TRBV29-1	CSARGGSKGPDYGYTF	TGCAGCGCCCGAGGGGGCAGCAAGGGACCTGACTATGGCTACACCTTC
TRBJ2-7	TRBD2	NA	TRBV18	CASSPDGLATSEQYF	TGTGCCAGCTCACCAGATGGACTAGCCACAAGCGAGCAGTACTTC
TRBJ1-4	TRBD1	NA	TRBV11-2	CASSLDSSGGGEKLFF	TGTGCCAGCAGCTTAGATTCGTCAGGGGGCGGCGAAAAACTGTTTTTT
TRBJ2-1	TRBD2	NA	TRBV10-3	CAISESASGSAYNEQFF	TGTGCCATCAGTGAGTCGGCTAGCGGGTCGGCCTACAATGAGCAGTTCTTC
TRBJ1-3	TRBD1	NA	TRBV4-2	CASSQEDRGQRIYF	TGTGCCAGCAGCCAAGAAGATAGGGGACAGCGCATATATTTT
TRBJ2-7	TRBD1	NA	TRBV6-5	CASRGTGNYEQYF	TGTGCCAGCAGAGGGACAGGGAACTACGAGCAGTACTTC